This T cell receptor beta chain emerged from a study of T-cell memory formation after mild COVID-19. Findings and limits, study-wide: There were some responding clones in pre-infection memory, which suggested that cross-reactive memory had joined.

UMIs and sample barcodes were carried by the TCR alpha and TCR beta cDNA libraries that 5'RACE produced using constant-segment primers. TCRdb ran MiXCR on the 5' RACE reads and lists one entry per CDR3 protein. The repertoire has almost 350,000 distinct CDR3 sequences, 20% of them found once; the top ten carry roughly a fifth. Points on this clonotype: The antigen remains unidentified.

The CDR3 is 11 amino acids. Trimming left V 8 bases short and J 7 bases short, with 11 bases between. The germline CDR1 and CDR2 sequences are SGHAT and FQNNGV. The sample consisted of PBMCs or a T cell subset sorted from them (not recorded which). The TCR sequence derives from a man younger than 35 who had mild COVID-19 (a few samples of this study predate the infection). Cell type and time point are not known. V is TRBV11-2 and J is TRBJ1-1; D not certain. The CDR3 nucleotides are TGTGCCAGCCTACTGGGAGTTGAAGCTTTCTTT. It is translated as CASLLGVEAFF.